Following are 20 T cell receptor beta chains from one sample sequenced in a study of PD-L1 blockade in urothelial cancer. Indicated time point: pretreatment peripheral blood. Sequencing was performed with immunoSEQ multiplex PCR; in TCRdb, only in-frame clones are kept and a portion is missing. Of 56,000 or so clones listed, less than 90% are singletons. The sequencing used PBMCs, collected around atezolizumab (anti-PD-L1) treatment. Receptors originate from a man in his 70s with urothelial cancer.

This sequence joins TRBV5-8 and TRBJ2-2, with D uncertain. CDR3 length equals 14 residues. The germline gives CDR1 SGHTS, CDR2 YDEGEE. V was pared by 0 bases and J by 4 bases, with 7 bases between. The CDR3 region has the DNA TGTGCCAGCAGCTTGGAACAAAGCACCGGGGAGCTGTTTTTT. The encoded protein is CASSLEQSTGELFF.

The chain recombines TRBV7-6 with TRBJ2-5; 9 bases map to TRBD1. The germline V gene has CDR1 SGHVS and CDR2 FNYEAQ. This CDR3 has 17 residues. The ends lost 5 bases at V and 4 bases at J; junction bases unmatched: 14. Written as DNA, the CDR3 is TGTGCCAGCAGCGCGATTCACAGGGGGCGAAACGGAGAGACCCAGTACTTC. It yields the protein CASSAIHRGRNGETQYF. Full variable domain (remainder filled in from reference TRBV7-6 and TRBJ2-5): GAGVSQSPRYKVTKRGQDVALRCDPISGHVSLYWYRQALGQGPEFLTYFNYEAQQDKSGLPNDRFSAERPEGSISTLTIQRTEQRDSAMYRCASSAIHRGRNGETQYFGPGTRLLVL.

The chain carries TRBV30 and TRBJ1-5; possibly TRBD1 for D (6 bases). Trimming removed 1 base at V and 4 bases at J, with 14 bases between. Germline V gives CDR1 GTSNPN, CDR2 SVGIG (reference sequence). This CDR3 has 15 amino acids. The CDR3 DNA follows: TGTGCCTGGAGTGGGGAGGGGGGCCATAATCAGCCCCAGCATTTT. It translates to CAWSGEGGHNQPQHF.

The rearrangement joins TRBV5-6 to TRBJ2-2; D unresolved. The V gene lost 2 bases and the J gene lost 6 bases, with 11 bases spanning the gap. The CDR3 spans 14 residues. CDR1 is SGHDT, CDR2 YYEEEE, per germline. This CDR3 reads CASSLPFRAGELFF. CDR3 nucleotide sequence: TGTGCCAGCAGCTTACCTTTTCGGGCCGGGGAGCTGTTTTTT.

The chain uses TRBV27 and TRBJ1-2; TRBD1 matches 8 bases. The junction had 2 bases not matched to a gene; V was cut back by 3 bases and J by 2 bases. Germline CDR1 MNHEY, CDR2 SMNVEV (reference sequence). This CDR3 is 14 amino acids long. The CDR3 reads CASSLTGVNYGYTF. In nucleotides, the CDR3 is TGTGCCAGCAGTTTGACAGGGGTGAACTATGGCTACACCTTC.

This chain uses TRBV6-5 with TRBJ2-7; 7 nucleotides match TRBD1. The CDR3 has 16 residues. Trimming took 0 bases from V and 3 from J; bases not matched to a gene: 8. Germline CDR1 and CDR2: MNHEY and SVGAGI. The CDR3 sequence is CASSYSLGTVSYEQYF. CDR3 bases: TGTGCCAGCAGTTACTCCCTAGGGACAGTCAGCTACGAGCAGTACTTC.

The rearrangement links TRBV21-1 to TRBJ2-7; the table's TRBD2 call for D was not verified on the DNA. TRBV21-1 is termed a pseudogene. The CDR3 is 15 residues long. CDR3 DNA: TGTGCCAGCAGCACCTCCGGGACTAGCGGGGACGAGCAGTACTTC. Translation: CASSTSGTSGDEQYF.

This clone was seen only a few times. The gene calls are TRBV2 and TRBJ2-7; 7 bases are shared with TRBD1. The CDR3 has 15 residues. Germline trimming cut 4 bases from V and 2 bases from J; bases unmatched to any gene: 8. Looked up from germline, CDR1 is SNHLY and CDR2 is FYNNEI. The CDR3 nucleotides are TGTGCCAGCAGTGGGGCCGGGACAGAGGCCTACGAGCAGTACTTC. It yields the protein CASSGAGTEAYEQYF. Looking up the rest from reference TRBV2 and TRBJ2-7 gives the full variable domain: EPEVTQTPSHQVTQMGQEVILRCVPISNHLYFYWYRQILGQKVEFLVSFYNNEISEKSEIFDDQFSVERPDGSNFTLKIRSTKLEDSAMYFCASSGAGTEAYEQYFGPGTRLTVT.

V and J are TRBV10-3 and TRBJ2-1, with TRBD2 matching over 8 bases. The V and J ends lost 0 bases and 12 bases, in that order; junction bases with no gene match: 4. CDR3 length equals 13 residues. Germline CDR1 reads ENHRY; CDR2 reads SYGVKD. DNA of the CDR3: TGTGCCATCAGTGAGTCGGTGGCGGGAGGGCAGTTCTTC. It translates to CAISESVAGGQFF.

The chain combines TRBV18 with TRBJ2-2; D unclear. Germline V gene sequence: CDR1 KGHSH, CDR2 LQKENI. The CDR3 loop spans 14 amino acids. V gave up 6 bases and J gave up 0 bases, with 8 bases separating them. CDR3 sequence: CASSPETNTGELFF. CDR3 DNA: TGTGCCAGCTCTCCAGAGACGAACACCGGGGAGCTGTTTTTT.

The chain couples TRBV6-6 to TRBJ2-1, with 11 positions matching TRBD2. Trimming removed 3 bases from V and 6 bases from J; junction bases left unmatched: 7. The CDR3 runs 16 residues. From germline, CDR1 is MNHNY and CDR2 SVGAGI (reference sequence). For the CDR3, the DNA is TGTGCCAGCAGTTATTCGGGACTAGCGGACGGCAATGAGCAGTTCTTC. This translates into CASSYSGLADGNEQFF.

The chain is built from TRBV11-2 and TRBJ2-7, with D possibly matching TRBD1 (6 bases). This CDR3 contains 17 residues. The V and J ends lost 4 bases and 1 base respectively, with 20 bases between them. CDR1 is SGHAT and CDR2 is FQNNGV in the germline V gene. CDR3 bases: TGTGCCAGCAGCTCCTGGGTTACCGGGACACCATCCTACGAGCAGTACTTC. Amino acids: CASSSWVTGTPSYEQYF.

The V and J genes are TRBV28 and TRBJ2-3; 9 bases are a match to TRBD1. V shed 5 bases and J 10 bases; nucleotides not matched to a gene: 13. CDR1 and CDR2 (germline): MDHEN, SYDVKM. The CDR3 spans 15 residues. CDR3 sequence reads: CASSPPGQGARAQYF. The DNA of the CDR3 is TGTGCCAGCAGTCCACCGGGACAGGGCGCCAGGGCGCAGTATTTT.

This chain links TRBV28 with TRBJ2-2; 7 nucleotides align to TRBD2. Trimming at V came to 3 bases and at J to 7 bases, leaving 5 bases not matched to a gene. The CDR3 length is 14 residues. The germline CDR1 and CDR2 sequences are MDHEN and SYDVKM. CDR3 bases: TGTGCCAGCAGTTTGCGGGAGAAAGTCGGGGAGCTGTTTTTT. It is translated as CASSLREKVGELFF.

Here the CDR3 reads CASRPGRRVGTDTQYF. CDR3 coding DNA: TGCGCCAGCCGACCTGGAAGACGGGTTGGCACAGATACGCAGTATTTT. V usage is TRBV10-2 and J usage is TRBJ2-3; D unresolved. This CDR3 has 16 amino acids. Germline V lookup: CDR1 WSHSY, CDR2 SAAADI. V was shortened by 8 bases and J by 1 base, with 19 bases between the two germline ends.

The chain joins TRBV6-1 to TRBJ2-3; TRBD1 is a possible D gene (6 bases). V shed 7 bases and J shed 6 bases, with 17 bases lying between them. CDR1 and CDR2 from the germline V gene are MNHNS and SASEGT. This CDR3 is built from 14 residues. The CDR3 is CASKEEARGDTQYF. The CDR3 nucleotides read TGTGCCAGCAAGGAGGAGGCGAGGGGGGATACGCAGTATTTT.

The CDR3 DNA reads TGTGCTAGTGGTTCGTACGAGCAGTACTTC. Translated, it gives CASGSYEQYF. The chain joins TRBV12-5 to TRBJ2-7; D is unclear. The CDR3 has 10 residues. Germline values: CDR1 LGHNT, CDR2 FRNRAP. Trimming took 4 bases from V and 4 from J, leaving 2 bases between them.

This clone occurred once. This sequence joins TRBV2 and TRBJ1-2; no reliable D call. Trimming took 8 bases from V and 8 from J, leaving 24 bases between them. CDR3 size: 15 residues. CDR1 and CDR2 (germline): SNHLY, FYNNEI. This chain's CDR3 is CASATEGSSSYGYTF. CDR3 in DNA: TGTGCCAGCGCAACAGAGGGATCTTCTTCCTACGGCTACACCTTC.

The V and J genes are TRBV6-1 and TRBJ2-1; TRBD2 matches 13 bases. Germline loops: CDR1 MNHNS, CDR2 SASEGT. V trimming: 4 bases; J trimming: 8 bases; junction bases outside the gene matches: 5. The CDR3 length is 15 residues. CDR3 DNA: TGTGCCAGCAGTGCAGGGACTAGCGGGAATGATGAGCAGTTCTTC. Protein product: CASSAGTSGNDEQFF.

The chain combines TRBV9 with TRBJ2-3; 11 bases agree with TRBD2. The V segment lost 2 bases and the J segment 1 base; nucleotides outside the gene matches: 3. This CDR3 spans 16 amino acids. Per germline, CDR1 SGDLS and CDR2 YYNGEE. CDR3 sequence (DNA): TGTGCCAGCAGCGTTCTAGCGGGAGGTGGCACAGATACGCAGTATTTT. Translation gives CASSVLAGGGTDTQYF.